This entry lists 32 T cell receptor beta chains sequenced from one sample in a study of regulatory T cells in long-lasting Graves disease. Time point given: newly diagnosed GD, antithyroid drugs for less than 3 months. TCR sequences were obtained from RNA taken from PBMCs. Both iRepertoire HTBI primers and Arm-PCR of CDR3 regions were used to build the TCR beta libraries. TCRdb re-called the multiplex PCR reads with MiXCR, one entry per CDR3 protein. The sample lists around 500,000 distinct CDR3 sequences, around 12% occurring once. These data were likewise used in another study, on T cells in Graves' hyperthyroidism and ophthalmopathy.

The material was peripheral blood mononuclear cells (PBMCs), obtained at new diagnosis, from a patient treated with antithyroid drugs. The origin of the receptors is a woman under 40 with Graves disease.

This clonotype was seen many times. At one end, the junction sequence differs from germline, possibly due to a read error. The chain has TRBV18 and TRBJ2-1; 8 nucleotides align to TRBD2. This CDR3 is built from 12 residues. Per germline, CDR1 KGHSH and CDR2 LQKENI. This CDR3 reads CASSPNREGLIF. The CDR3 region has the DNA TGTGCCAGCTCACCAAACCGGGAGGGCCTTATCTTC.

This clonotype was counted between two and nine times. V usage is TRBV30 and J usage is TRBJ1-2, with D possibly being TRBD1 (5 bases). Germline values: CDR1 GTSNPN, CDR2 SVGIG (reference sequence). The V gene lost 2 bases and the J gene lost 7 bases, with 20 bases spanning the gap. The CDR3 contains 15 residues. Here the CDR3 DNA reads TGTGCCTGGAGTTCCCTGGGACTGGGGCGGGGTGGCTACACCTTC. Its translation is CAWSSLGLGRGGYTF. Full variable domain (outside the CDR3, taken from reference TRBV30 and TRBJ1-2): SQTIHQWPATLVQPVGSPLSLECTVEGTSNPNLYWYRQAAGRGLQLLFYSVGIGQISSEVPQNLSASRPQDRQFILSSKKLLLSDSGFYLCAWSSLGLGRGGYTFGSGTRLTVV.

This chain links TRBV3-1 with TRBJ2-7; perhaps TRBD1 as D (6 bases). V lost 7 bases to trimming and J lost 0 bases, with 10 bases between them. The V gene's germline CDR1 is LGHDT and CDR2 YNNKEL (reference sequence). The CDR3 runs to 13 residues. The CDR3 loop is CASNPQGSYEQYF. The CDR3 DNA is TGTGCCAGCAACCCACAGGGCTCCTACGAGCAGTACTTC.

This clonotype has a count of ten or more. The J gene is TRBJ2-5, the V gene TRBV28, with a possible D match to TRBD1 (6 bases). Germline V gene data show CDR1 as MDHEN and CDR2 as SYDVKM. CDR3 length: 15 residues. The V and J ends lost 6 bases and 7 bases respectively, with 21 bases between them. In DNA form, the CDR3 reads TGTGCCAGCAGCAAAACCGGGACAAATCGTGGGACCCAGTACTTC. Its translation: CASSKTGTNRGTQYF.

The sample holds a few counts of this clonotype. The rearrangement joins TRBV19 to TRBJ2-3, with 8 positions matching TRBD2. V lost 3 bases, J lost 2 bases, and 7 bases stayed unmatched. The CDR3 runs to 16 residues. Looked up from germline, CDR1 is LNHDA and CDR2 is SQIVND (reference sequence). CDR3 sequence: CASSIVVAGPTDTQYF. The CDR3 DNA reads TGTGCCAGTAGTATCGTTGTAGCGGGGCCCACAGATACGCAGTATTTT.

This clonotype appeared many times. The CDR3 DNA reads as TGTGCCAGCAGTTTAACCCGGATGATGACGTACGAGCAGTACTTC. Translated, it gives CASSLTRMMTYEQYF. The genes are TRBV28 and TRBJ2-7; the D is unclear. V was cut by 2 bases and J by 4 bases, with 15 bases left in between. Germline loops: CDR1 MDHEN, CDR2 SYDVKM. This CDR3 contains 15 residues.

This clonotype occurred many times. This chain connects TRBV19 to TRBJ2-5, with D perhaps matching TRBD1 (7 bases). V lost 5 bases and J lost 3, with 19 bases in between. The germline V gene has CDR1 LNHDA and CDR2 SQIVND (reference sequence). This CDR3 region has 16 residues. DNA for the CDR3: TGTGCCAGTAGTGATTGGAGAGGGGGCGGGAAAGAGACCCAGTACTTC. Protein: CASSDWRGGGKETQYF.

This clonotype was detected a few times. CDR3 region: CASSTSGTSSWEQYF. CDR3 nucleotides: TGTGCCAGCAGCACTAGTGGGACTAGTTCGTGGGAGCAGTACTTC. The gene calls are TRBV7-2 and TRBJ2-7, with 8 bases that match TRBD2. The CDR3 runs to 15 residues. V gave up 5 bases and J gave up 7 bases; unmatched junction bases: 13. Germline CDR1 is SGHTA and CDR2 is FQGNSA.

This clonotype was detected ten times or more. The V gene is TRBV14, the J gene TRBJ2-5; 7 nucleotides line up with TRBD1. Germline V gene data show CDR1 as SGHDN and CDR2 as FVKESK. Trimming cost V 4 bases and J 5 bases; bases outside gene matches: 16. The CDR3 is 17 residues long. The chain's CDR3 is CASSLLRQGGLGETQYF. The CDR3 DNA follows: TGTGCCAGCAGCCTACTCCGACAGGGTGGACTCGGGGAGACCCAGTACTTC.

This clonotype was detected many times. V is TRBV6-1 and J is TRBJ2-2; no clear D. Looked up from germline, CDR1 is MNHNS and CDR2 is SASEGT. The CDR3 runs to 9 residues. Trimming left V 8 bases short and J 7 bases short, with 2 bases between. The CDR3 reads CASGGELFF. In nucleotides, the CDR3 is TGTGCCAGCGGCGGGGAGCTGTTTTTT.

This clonotype has a count of ten or more. This chain connects TRBV6-5 to TRBJ1-3; D gene uncertain. Trimming left V 2 bases short and J 2 bases short, with 7 bases between. This CDR3 has 14 residues. CDR1 and CDR2 from the germline V gene are MNHEY and SVGAGI. The DNA for the CDR3 is TGTGCCAGCAGTTACATGGGTGCTGGAAACACCATATATTTT. Protein sequence: CASSYMGAGNTIYF.

This clonotype was counted a few times. The chain employs TRBV7-9 and TRBJ1-2; 9 bases are shared with TRBD1. Germline V lookup: CDR1 SEHNR, CDR2 FQNEAQ (reference sequence). Unmatched junction bases numbered 3, after V lost 3 bases and J lost 4 bases. The CDR3 is 14 residues long. The CDR3 region has the DNA TGTGCCAGCAGCTTCCGGGACAGGGTCTATGGCTACACCTTC. Translating it yields CASSFRDRVYGYTF.

In its sample, this clonotype was seen many times. V gene TRBV2 combines with J gene TRBJ2-6; D might be TRBD1 (6 bases). V was pared by 7 bases and J by 1 base, with 14 bases between. CDR1 SNHLY and CDR2 FYNNEI come from the germline V gene. CDR3 length: 16 amino acids. CDR3 in amino acids: CASNHQGQSGANVLTF. The CDR3 DNA reads TGTGCCAGCAATCACCAGGGACAATCTGGGGCCAACGTCCTGACTTTC.

The chain joins TRBV7-9 to TRBJ1-1, with 10 bases matching TRBD1. Germline V gene sequence: CDR1 SEHNR, CDR2 FQNEAQ (reference sequence). This CDR3 contains 17 residues. After removal of 0 bases from V and 4 bases from J, the junction contained 8 bases not matched to a gene. In nucleotides, the CDR3 is TGTGCCAGCAGCTTAGCCTCCGGGACAGGGGCGAGCACTGAAGCTTTCTTT. It yields the protein CASSLASGTGASTEAFF. The full variable domain, in which reference TRBV7-9 and TRBJ1-1 provide the parts outside the CDR3, is DTGVSQNPRHKITKRGQNVTFRCDPISEHNRLYWYRQTLGQGPEFLTYFQNEAQLEKSRLLSDRFSAERPKGSFSTLEIQRTEQGDSAMYLCASSLASGTGASTEAFFGQGTRLTVV.

This clonotype was detected many times. This chain joins TRBV4-1 and TRBJ2-3, with TRBD2 matching over 9 bases. From germline, CDR1 is MGHRA and CDR2 YSYEKL. The CDR3 loop spans 15 amino acids. The trim removed 3 bases at V and 2 bases at J, leaving 3 bases unmatched. The CDR3 sequence is CASSQRLADTDTQYF. The CDR3, as DNA: TGCGCCAGCAGCCAGAGACTAGCGGACACAGATACGCAGTATTTT.

This clonotype was counted many times. CDR3 sequence (DNA): TGTGCCAGCTTGGGGGAGGAAGCGGGAGCTAATGAGCAGTTCTTC. Translated: CASLGEEAGANEQFF. The V call is TRBV28, the J call TRBJ2-1; TRBD2 matches 8 bases. The CDR3 extends over 15 amino acids. Trimming at V came to 8 bases and at J to 7 bases, leaving 13 bases not matched to a gene. Germline loops: CDR1 MDHEN, CDR2 SYDVKM.

About this clonotype: A much larger clone is a single base away; this may be a read error. The rearrangement joins TRBV27 to TRBJ2-3; TRBD1 matches at 9 bases. The end of the DNA fits TRBJ2-1 better, so the J call may be wrong. This CDR3 region has 14 residues. Germline assignment: CDR1 MNHEY and CDR2 SMNVEV (reference sequence). The CDR3 loop is CATSDDRDRDEQFF. In DNA form, the CDR3 reads TGTGCCACCAGTGATGACAGGGACAGGGATGAGCAGTTCTTC.

Ten or more counts support this clonotype. V is TRBV2 and J is TRBJ1-5; 7 bases fit TRBD1. This CDR3 contains 16 residues. Trimming removed 0 bases from V and 4 bases from J; junction bases left unmatched: 6. Germline lookup yields CDR1 SNHLY and CDR2 FYNNEI. As DNA, the CDR3 is TGTGCCAGCAGTGAAGCGGGGACAGCAAGAAATCAGCCCCAGCATTTT. It encodes CASSEAGTARNQPQHF.

This clonotype was seen repeatedly, ten times or more. CDR3 in DNA: TGTGCCAGCAGCCGACTGACAGGGGGCGAGGGAAATGAGCAGTTCTTC. As protein: CASSRLTGGEGNEQFF. This rearrangement joins TRBV6-1 to TRBJ2-1; the match to TRBD1 covers 10 bases. The germline CDR1 and CDR2 sequences are MNHNS and SASEGT. The CDR3 length is 16 residues. The trim removed 6 bases at V and 7 bases at J, leaving 12 bases unmatched.

This clonotype was seen at least ten times. The chain couples TRBV12-3 or TRBV12-4 to TRBJ2-3; D is uncertain. The CDR3 consists of 13 residues. Trimming took off 6 bases at V and 2 bases at J, with 9 bases between the two ends. The CDR3 spells CASRRSSTDTQYF. In DNA, the CDR3 is TGTGCCAGCAGGAGGTCCTCCACAGATACGCAGTATTTT.

This clonotype came up many times. V is TRBV12-3 or TRBV12-4 and J is TRBJ1-6, with a tentative D call TRBD1 (6 bases). V lost 5 bases and J 10 bases, leaving 12 bases between the germline ends. This CDR3 spans 13 amino acids. CDR3 residues: CASSRRGASPLHF. In DNA, the CDR3 is TGTGCCAGCAGTCGAAGGGGGGCATCACCCCTCCACTTT.

This clonotype has a count of ten or more. The V call is TRBV27, the J call TRBJ2-1; unclear D gene. The CDR3 length is 11 residues. The germline CDR1 and CDR2 sequences are MNHEY and SMNVEV (reference sequence). Trimming removed 8 bases at V and 3 bases at J, with 5 bases between. The CDR3 sequence: CASGYYNEQFF. CDR3 nucleotides: TGTGCCAGCGGATACTACAATGAGCAGTTCTTC.

This chain connects TRBV30 to TRBJ2-7; no clear D gene. Germline V gene data show CDR1 as GTSNPN and CDR2 as SVGIG (reference sequence). This CDR3 has 13 residues. V dropped 4 bases and J dropped 2 bases, with 12 bases sitting between them. CDR3 sequence (DNA): TGTGCCTGGACCGAACAATTAACCTACGAGCAGTACTTC. It yields the protein CAWTEQLTYEQYF.

This clonotype came up many times. This chain connects TRBV6-2 or TRBV6-3 to TRBJ2-7; D possibly corresponds to TRBD1 (5 bases). V lost 5 bases and J 7 bases, leaving 21 bases between the germline ends. The germline CDR1 and CDR2 sequences are MNHEY and SVGEGT. CDR3 length: 15 residues. The CDR3, as DNA: TGTGCCAGCAGTGAGCCGACAGCTCCGGTGGGGGAGCAGTACTTC. Translation: CASSEPTAPVGEQYF.

This clonotype was detected only a few times. This chain links TRBV20-1 with TRBJ2-7; TRBD1 aligns across 8 bases. CDR1 DFQATT and CDR2 SNEGSKA come from the germline V gene (reference sequence). V gave up 0 bases and J gave up 1 base; unmatched junction bases: 5. This CDR3 is built from 15 residues. Here the CDR3 reads CSARDLRDRSYEQYF. The CDR3 DNA follows: TGCAGTGCTAGAGATCTCCGGGACAGGTCCTACGAGCAGTACTTC.

This clonotype was counted between two and nine times. The gene calls are TRBV4-1 and TRBJ2-6, with a possible D match to TRBD2 (5 bases). The germline V and J ends were trimmed by 1 base and 3 bases, with 16 bases remaining between them. The CDR3 has 18 residues. Germline lookup yields CDR1 MGHRA and CDR2 YSYEKL. The CDR3 coding sequence is TGCGCCAGCAGCCAAGCTCTCCTCGAGGGTTATGGGGCCAACGTCCTGACTTTC. Its translation is CASSQALLEGYGANVLTF.

The genes are TRBV12-3 or TRBV12-4 and TRBJ1-2; 7 bases are shared with TRBD1. V lost 6 bases to trimming and J lost 8 bases; unmatched junction nucleotides: 6. The length of the CDR3 is 12 residues. CDR3 bases: TGTGCCAGCAGAAAGGGGGCAGAGGGCTACACCTTC. Translated, it gives CASRKGAEGYTF.

V and J are TRBV28 and TRBJ2-7; D gene ambiguous. The CDR3 extends over 14 amino acids. V was pared by 5 bases and J by 6 bases, with 17 bases between. Germline lookup yields CDR1 MDHEN and CDR2 SYDVKM. The CDR3 DNA sequence: TGTGCCAGCAGTCACGGGTGGGGTAACCTCGAGCAGTACTTC. Encoded protein: CASSHGWGNLEQYF. Full variable domain (rest looked up from reference TRBV28 and TRBJ2-7): DVKVTQSSRYLVKRTGEKVFLECVQDMDHENMFWYRQDPGLGLRLIYFSYDVKMKEKGDIPEGYSVSREKKERFSLILESASTNQTSMYLCASSHGWGNLEQYFGPGTRLTVT.

This clonotype has a count of ten or more. The J gene is TRBJ2-7, the V gene TRBV10-3; D may be TRBD2 (5 bases). Trimming removed 4 bases at V and 4 bases at J, with 8 bases between. The CDR3 spans 12 residues. Germline V gives CDR1 ENHRY, CDR2 SYGVKD. CDR3: CAISAGGYEQYF. In DNA, the CDR3 is TGTGCCATCAGTGCAGGCGGGTACGAGCAGTACTTC.

This clonotype was counted once. The V call is TRBV27, the J call TRBJ2-7, with D possibly being TRBD1 (6 bases). Trimming took off 2 bases at V and 2 bases at J, with 10 bases between the two ends. The CDR3 contains 14 residues. Germline CDR1 reads MNHEY; CDR2 reads SMNVEV (reference sequence). As DNA, the CDR3 is TGTGCCAGCAGTTTACAGACAGGCCCCTACGAGCAGTACTTC. It yields the protein CASSLQTGPYEQYF.

This clonotype was recorded at least ten times. The chain couples TRBV11-2 to TRBJ2-2; 8 bases line up with TRBD1. V shed 1 base, J shed 4 bases, and the junction held 5 bases outside the gene matches. The CDR3 consists of 16 residues. The germline V gene has CDR1 SGHAT and CDR2 FQNNGV. This chain's CDR3 is CASSLGAGGVTGELFF. In nucleotides, the CDR3 is TGTGCCAGCAGCTTAGGGGCAGGGGGCGTCACCGGGGAGCTGTTTTTT.

This clonotype was seen more than once but under ten times. J is TRBJ1-4 and V is TRBV18; a weak D match, TRBD1 (6 bases). CDR3 length: 15 amino acids. Between the trimmed V and J ends, which lost 1 base and 6 bases, there was a span of 12 bases. Germline CDR1 is KGHSH and CDR2 is LQKENI. The CDR3 loop is CASSPRTDRDEKLFF. The CDR3 DNA is TGTGCCAGCTCACCACGGACAGATCGGGATGAAAAACTGTTTTTT.